This TCR beta chain was identified during a study of cytomegalovirus exposure and HLA in healthy donors. With respect to this clone: Its specificity is not known.

Notes on the study in general: TCR beta sequences reportedly predicted the HLA-A and HLA-B alleles of most subjects accurately. Specific recognition of CMV antigens was confirmed in vitro for a few chains (all CMV-associated).

The PCR ran on 60 Vbeta and 13 Jbeta primers. Produced via immunoSEQ multiplex PCR; TCRdb's table is partial and in-frame only. The data hold about 95,000 clones, with 78% observed a single time. This clonotype was sampled from a middle-aged woman in good health and CMV-seropositive. The sample taken for sequencing was PBMCs.

The CDR3 region is CASSQEPTPGGSTDTQYF. As DNA, the CDR3 is TGTGCCAGCAGCCAAGAACCCACCCCGGGTGGGAGCACAGATACGCAGTATTTT. The chain carries TRBV4-2 and TRBJ2-3, with unresolved D. Per the germline V gene, CDR1 is LGHNA and CDR2 is YNFKEQ. Trimming pared 0 bases from V and 0 bases from J, leaving 16 bases between. The length of the CDR3 is 18 residues.